The present entry profiles one T cell receptor beta chain with its context. Its matching antigen is unknown. The data were obtained in a study of T-cell memory formation after mild COVID-19. Study conclusions and caveats: Clones which contracted sat mainly in CM and EM if CD4+, and in EMRA if CD8+. Pre-infection memory already had some responding clones, implying cross-reactive memory joined. A second wave of clones peaked on day 37, and their SARS-CoV-2 specificity went unconfirmed.

cDNA libraries for TCR alpha and TCR beta, carrying sample barcodes and UMIs, came from 5'RACE with constant-segment primers. TCRdb called the 5' RACE reads again in MiXCR, with one record for every CDR3 protein. The sample lists roughly 350,000 distinct CDR3 sequences, 20% to 25% seen once, with around 12% in the top ten. Germline CDR1 reads SGHRS; CDR2 reads YFSETQ. With 5 bases clipped from V and 2 bases from J, the junction kept 4 bases outside the gene matches. The CDR3 spans 14 residues. V and J are TRBV5-1 and TRBJ2-1, with 7 bases matching TRBD1. This TCR was recovered from an adult woman who had mild COVID-19 (a few samples of this study predate the infection). Cell type and time point are not known. What was sequenced was PBMCs or a T cell subset sorted from them (not recorded which). The DNA of the CDR3 is TGCGCCAGCAGTAGAGGACAGGCCTACAATGAGCAGTTCTTC. Protein product: CASSRGQAYNEQFF.